This note documents a single TCR beta chain sequence. No antigen is known for it. Method: immunoSEQ multiplex PCR; TCRdb's copy keeps in-frame clones and lacks some. The sample gives 100,000 to 120,000 clones, roughly 92% of which show up once; 3.8% is in the top ten. Sequencing was limited to surgery cases with top T cell transcript signatures in brain tissue. Before surgery, patients took at least one anti-epileptic drug. The junction had 4 bases not matched to a gene; V was cut back by 6 bases and J by 3 bases. This CDR3 is 14 amino acids long. The V gene's germline CDR1 is SEHNR and CDR2 FQNEAQ (reference sequence). The sample comes from a study of brain T cells in children with intractable seizures. Study-level points and caveats: Viral specificity was inferred only from CDR3 similarity; HCMV serostatus was unknown. Absence of clones before surgery may stem from lower sequencing depth.

The V call is TRBV7-9, the J call TRBJ1-1, with 10 bases fitting TRBD1. The starting material was peripheral blood, obtained at surgery. The sequence was collected from a boy under two years old with hemimegalencephaly and intractable seizures. CDR3 sequence: CASSSTGGYTEAFF. As DNA, the CDR3 is TGTGCCAGCAGTTCGACAGGGGGCTACACTGAAGCTTTCTTT. The entire variable domain, with the rest obtained from reference TRBV7-9 and TRBJ1-1, is as follows: DTGVSQNPRHKITKRGQNVTFRCDPISEHNRLYWYRQTLGQGPEFLTYFQNEAQLEKSRLLSDRFSAERPKGSFSTLEIQRTEQGDSAMYLCASSSTGGYTEAFFGQGTRLTVV.